This TCR beta chain is from a study of CD8 T cells in ankylosing spondylitis. A few counts support this clonotype. The antigen is undetermined. Researchers built TCR beta libraries using quantitative 5'-RACE with molecular barcodes. TCRdb used MiXCR to reprocess the 5' RACE reads, holding one entry per CDR3 protein. In the table there are about 340,000 distinct CDR3 sequences, roughly 20% of which are singletons. The germline V gene encodes CDR1 MGHDK and CDR2 SYGVNS. There are 16 residues in the CDR3. Trimming cost V 6 bases and J 0 bases; bases outside gene matches: 7. Study-wide results and caveats: In reactive arthritis synovial fluid and blood, some motif variants had been reported before.

The V call is TRBV25-1, the J call TRBJ2-3; 9 bases match TRBD1. Sequencing was performed on blood, either unsorted or a sorted T cell fraction (not recorded which). The sequence was obtained from a male donor with ankylosing spondylitis or in good health (not recorded which). In DNA, the CDR3 is TGTGCCAGCAGAGGGGCACAGGGGGCTAGCACAGATACGCAGTATTTT. Residues: CASRGAQGASTDTQYF.